These 21 T cell receptor beta chains were sequenced from one sample in a study of beta chain features in type 1 diabetes (dated by TCRdb to 2016 to 2019). Receptor amplification or capture employed the immunoSEQ multiplex PCR assay. The entire isolated RNA was reverse transcribed using the High Capacity cDNA Reverse Transcription Kit, and thus expressed TCRB transcripts were sequenced. TCRdb's version of the immuneACCESS table is confined to in-frame rearrangements and falls short of the full clone set. An unresolved V gene accounts for under half of the shortfall where checked; the remainder is of unknown origin. Counted in this sample were 100,000 to 150,000 clones; roughly 17% of them appeared once. Around 2.6% of the sample lies in the top ten. These receptors lack a known antigen. Paper-wide results and their limitations: In all four CD4+ subsets, TCRB CDR3 length was moderately but significantly shorter in type 1 diabetes patients.

Sequenced input: central memory CD4+ T cells from blood. The source of these receptors is a man younger than 35 with type 1 diabetes.

This clone has only a few counts. The gene calls are TRBV19 and TRBJ2-1, with a weak D call TRBD2 (6 bases). This CDR3 spans 14 amino acids. The germline V and J ends were trimmed by 1 base and 10 bases, with 14 bases remaining between them. CDR1 and CDR2 (germline): LNHDA, SQIVND (reference sequence). The CDR3 is CASSIVGGTGEQFF. The CDR3 region has the DNA TGTGCCAGTAGTATAGTTGGCGGGACGGGAGAGCAGTTCTTC.

This clone was counted only a few times. The chain uses TRBV5-6 and TRBJ2-4; perhaps D is TRBD1 or TRBD2 (5 bases each). Germline CDR1 reads SGHDT; CDR2 reads YYEEEE. With 2 bases removed from V and 8 bases from J, the gap between germline ends came to 17 bases. This CDR3 is built from 15 residues. This CDR3 reads CASSLKGTLGDIQYF. The DNA for the CDR3 is TGTGCCAGCAGCTTAAAGGGGACGCTCGGGGACATTCAGTACTTC.

This clone was observed a handful of times. V and J are TRBV25-1 and TRBJ1-4; D not resolved. V was trimmed by 3 bases and J by 0 bases, leaving 5 bases between them. Per the germline V gene, CDR1 is MGHDK and CDR2 is SYGVNS. The CDR3 spans 14 residues. The CDR3 DNA reads as TGTGCCAGCAGTGATAGAACAACTAATGAAAAACTGTTTTTT. Amino acid sequence: CASSDRTTNEKLFF.

A few counts support this clone. The rearrangement joins TRBV10-3 to TRBJ2-5; no reliable D call. The germline gives CDR1 ENHRY, CDR2 SYGVKD. The CDR3 totals 17 residues. Trimming pared 3 bases from V and 5 bases from J, leaving 22 bases between. CDR3 coding DNA: TGTGCCATCAGTGATTATAGTGAGACGATTCGCGTCGAGACCCAGTACTTC. Translating gives CAISDYSETIRVETQYF.

This clone was counted a few times. The junction departs from the called germline gene at one end, perhaps through a read error. The V call is TRBV7-2, the J call TRBJ2-5; TRBD1 might be the D (6 bases). CDR3 length: 12 amino acids. CDR1 and CDR2 (germline): SGHTA, FQGNSA. The DNA of the CDR3 is TGTGCCAGCAGCGCCCGACAGGACTCAGTGGACTTC. Translation: CASSARQDSVDF. The full variable domain, its missing parts supplied by reference TRBV7-2 and TRBJ2-5, is GAGVSQSPSNKVTEKGKDVELRCDPISGHTALYWYRQSLGQGLEFLIYFQGNSAPDKSGLPSDRFSAERTGGSVSTLTIQRTQQEDSAVYLCASSARQDSVDFGPGTRLLVL.

The chain carries TRBV19 and TRBJ1-2; D is ambiguous. The CDR3 consists of 13 residues. Germline V lookup: CDR1 LNHDA, CDR2 SQIVND (reference sequence). V lost 5 bases, J lost 5 bases, and 12 bases lay in between. The CDR3 region has the DNA TGTGCCAGTAGTGTCACGACCGGATATGGCTACACCTTC. This translates into CASSVTTGYGYTF.

The chain is built from TRBV4-3 and TRBJ2-3, with D possibly called TRBD1 or TRBD2 (5 bases each). The CDR3 runs 14 residues. The germline gives CDR1 LGHNA, CDR2 YSLEER. The V gene lost 2 bases and the J gene lost 5 bases, with 11 bases spanning the gap. In nucleotides, the CDR3 is TGCGCCAGCAGCCAAACTCGGGACGAAGATACGCAGTATTTT. Its translation: CASSQTRDEDTQYF.

The chain combines TRBV7-2 with TRBJ2-7; D unresolved. V was clipped by 3 bases and J by 2 bases, with 8 bases between them. The CDR3 consists of 13 residues. The germline CDR1 and CDR2 sequences are SGHTA and FQGNSA. Here the CDR3 reads CASSFDQTYEQYF. The CDR3 DNA sequence: TGTGCCAGCAGCTTTGACCAGACCTACGAGCAGTACTTC.

The chain carries TRBV30 and TRBJ2-1, with 7 bases matching TRBD2. V shed 3 bases, J shed 7 bases, and the junction held 0 bases outside the gene matches. Germline assignment: CDR1 GTSNPN and CDR2 SVGIG (reference sequence). The CDR3 covers 11 residues. This chain's CDR3 is CAWRGGNEQFF. The CDR3 DNA sequence: TGTGCCTGGAGGGGAGGGAATGAGCAGTTCTTC.

This chain uses TRBV5-4 with TRBJ2-1; a weak D match, TRBD2 (5 bases). The V and J ends lost 0 bases and 5 bases respectively, with 12 bases between them. From germline, CDR1 is SGHNT and CDR2 YYREEE (reference sequence). This CDR3 comprises 15 residues. CDR3 bases: TGTGCCAGCAGCTTGGAGTGGGAGTCCCACAATGAGCAGTTCTTC. Translated: CASSLEWESHNEQFF.

The chain recombines TRBV7-9 with TRBJ1-1; 9 bases are a match to TRBD1. Germline CDR1 is SEHNR and CDR2 is FQNEAQ (reference sequence). The CDR3 spans 15 residues. The V and J ends lost 2 bases and 6 bases, in that order; junction bases with no gene match: 7. CDR3 region: CASSLMGQGRAEAFF. Here the CDR3 DNA reads TGTGCCAGCAGCTTAATGGGACAGGGCAGAGCTGAAGCTTTCTTT.

This clone has just a few counts. The CDR3 coding sequence is TGCAGCGCCGCAACAGCGGGTGGTTACAATGAGCAGTTCTTC. It encodes CSAATAGGYNEQFF. V usage is TRBV29-1 and J usage is TRBJ2-1; D might be TRBD2 (6 bases). The CDR3 consists of 14 residues. With 7 bases removed from V and 4 bases from J, the gap between germline ends came to 17 bases. CDR1 is SQVTM, CDR2 ANQGSEA, per germline.

This sequence joins TRBV10-3 and TRBJ1-6; a possible D gene is TRBD1 (5 bases). Trimming left V 0 bases short and J 8 bases short, with 11 bases between. From germline, CDR1 is ENHRY and CDR2 SYGVKD. This CDR3 comprises 15 residues. CDR3 loop: CAISESFPGDSPLHF. The CDR3 bases are TGTGCCATCAGTGAGTCGTTCCCGGGGGATTCACCCCTCCACTTT.

The genes are TRBV6-6 and TRBJ2-5; D remains ambiguous. The CDR3 consists of 11 residues. Germline V gene lookup returns CDR1 MNHNY and CDR2 SVGAGI (reference sequence). V lost 5 bases and J lost 2, with 3 bases in between. The CDR3 here is CASSPQETQYF. For the CDR3, the DNA is TGTGCCAGCAGTCCACAAGAGACCCAGTACTTC.

This clone has more than one count but fewer than ten. V usage is TRBV4-3 and J usage is TRBJ2-1, with D unresolved. V was clipped by 0 bases and J by 9 bases, with 12 bases between them. The CDR3 spans 14 residues. Germline-derived CDR1 and CDR2 are LGHNA and YSLEER. CDR3 loop: CASSQDHSLGEQFF. CDR3 DNA: TGCGCCAGCAGCCAAGATCACTCGCTCGGTGAGCAGTTCTTC.

The chain recombines TRBV30 with TRBJ1-1, with TRBD1 identical over 10 bases. Germline V gives CDR1 GTSNPN, CDR2 SVGIG (reference sequence). The ends lost 4 bases at V and 0 bases at J; junction bases unmatched: 20. The CDR3 loop spans 20 amino acids. The CDR3 is CAWTPKGQGFFRRVNTEAFF. The CDR3 coding sequence is TGTGCCTGGACCCCCAAGGGACAGGGGTTCTTTCGGAGGGTGAACACTGAAGCTTTCTTT.

This clone was observed a few times. The chain links TRBV19 to TRBJ2-1; possibly TRBD2 for D (6 bases). Trimming cost V 3 bases and J 12 bases, with 18 bases left between them. The germline V gene has CDR1 LNHDA and CDR2 SQIVND (reference sequence). The CDR3 extends over 14 amino acids. CDR3: CASSIPVGGAGQFF. The CDR3 region has the DNA TGTGCCAGTAGTATCCCCGTCGGTGGAGCGGGGCAGTTCTTC.

The J gene is TRBJ1-2, the V gene TRBV9, with no clear D. Germline V lookup: CDR1 SGDLS, CDR2 YYNGEE. V shed 4 bases and J shed 8 bases, with 15 bases lying between them. This CDR3 comprises 13 residues. This CDR3 is CASSPWERRGYTF. In DNA, the CDR3 is TGTGCCAGCAGCCCCTGGGAGCGCCGGGGCTACACCTTC.

With regard to this clone: The germline gene is not matched at one end of the junction; a read error may be the cause. This chain joins TRBV7-2 and TRBJ1-1; 9 bases align to TRBD1. This CDR3 is built from 14 residues. Germline values: CDR1 SGHTA, CDR2 FQGNSA. CDR3 in amino acids: CSSSLVGQGTEAFF. DNA of the CDR3: TGTTCCAGCAGCTTAGTGGGACAGGGCACTGAAGCTTTCTTT.

This clone was counted between two and nine times. The J gene is TRBJ2-5, the V gene TRBV29-1; TRBD2 agrees at 11 bases. V was pared by 4 bases and J by 5 bases, with 6 bases of the junction left unmatched. The CDR3 totals 14 residues. Looked up from germline, CDR1 is SQVTM and CDR2 is ANQGSEA. CDR3 sequence (DNA): TGCAGCGTTGGCCTAGCGGGAGGAAGGGAGACCCAGTACTTC. It translates to CSVGLAGGRETQYF.

This chain connects TRBV7-2 to TRBJ2-1; D perhaps matches TRBD2 (5 bases). V was pared by 1 base and J by 8 bases, with 15 bases between. The CDR3 totals 15 residues. The germline CDR1 and CDR2 sequences are SGHTA and FQGNSA. The CDR3 sequence is CASSLGLAVADEQFF. The CDR3 nucleotides are TGTGCCAGCAGCTTAGGGCTAGCTGTGGCGGATGAGCAGTTCTTC.